Each of the 20 T cell receptor beta chains below was sequenced from the same sample in a study of human T cells and chemical hapten exposure (dated by TCRdb to about 2021). The library was produced with RACE. This sample was sequenced with a NextSeq 500. The public sequencing data were trimmed at Q25 with fastp and processed into clonotypes with MiXCR by TCRdb, which kept only in-frame beta chains. Merged by CDR3 protein, the rows form single entries marked with the most common genes and DNA. For this sample there are over 300,000 distinct CDR3 sequences; 4% to 6% appear just once. The leading ten clones occupy 2.5% to 3% of the sample. Read against the paper, the sample's time point label means: pre-sensitization, week 0. The treatment or condition label, read with the paper, signifies: therapeutic diphenylcyclopropenone sensitization with weekly scalp DPC. Sequencing was performed on whole blood, taken in connection with sensitization to the hapten diphenylcyclopropenone (DPC). The receptors originated from a woman in her forties or fifties with alopecia areata. Some clones in this sample may be carry-over from other donors' samples.

The V and J genes are TRBV4-1 and TRBJ1-4; TRBD1 matches 7 bases. This CDR3 contains 15 residues. With 0 bases clipped from V and 7 bases from J, the junction kept 5 bases outside the gene matches. Looked up from germline, CDR1 is MGHRA and CDR2 is YSYEKL. The CDR3 loop is CASSQERGRAEKLFF. Here the CDR3 DNA reads TGCGCCAGCAGCCAAGAAAGGGGGCGGGCTGAAAAACTGTTTTTT.

This clonotype was recorded at least ten times. CDR3: CASSLWLAGVEDTQYF. CDR3 coding DNA: TGTGCCAGCAGCTTGTGGCTAGCGGGGGTCGAAGATACGCAGTATTTT. The rearrangement joins TRBV5-5 to TRBJ2-3; 10 bases are shared with TRBD2. The CDR3 is 16 residues long. Trimming at V came to 1 base and at J to 5 bases, leaving 7 bases not matched to a gene. CDR1 and CDR2 from the germline V gene are SGHKS and YYEKEE (reference sequence). The variable domain in full, with the rest retrieved from reference TRBV5-5 and TRBJ2-3, is DAGVTQSPTHLIKTRGQQVTLRCSPISGHKSVSWYQQVLGQGPQFIFQYYEKEERGRGNFPDRFSARQFPNYSSELNVNALLLGDSALYLCASSLWLAGVEDTQYFGPGTRLTVL.

This clonotype was counted at least ten times. The chain employs TRBV7-2 and TRBJ1-2; TRBD1 is a possible D gene (5 bases). V dropped 2 bases and J dropped 3 bases, with 10 bases sitting between them. Per the germline V gene, CDR1 is SGHTA and CDR2 is FQGNSA. The CDR3 covers 14 residues. The CDR3 DNA reads as TGTGCCAGCAGCTTATCTGGCAGGGACTATGGCTACACCTTC. Translated: CASSLSGRDYGYTF.

This clonotype occurred many times. The V and J genes are TRBV5-5 and TRBJ1-3; D gene ambiguous. Germline CDR1 and CDR2: SGHKS and YYEKEE (reference sequence). The V and J ends lost 0 bases and 4 bases respectively, with 20 bases between them. This CDR3 is built from 18 residues. CDR3 sequence: CASSLASRRQPRGNTIYF. CDR3 in DNA: TGTGCCAGCAGCTTGGCCTCCCGGCGGCAGCCGCGAGGAAACACCATATATTTT.

There are many counts of this clonotype. V gene TRBV6-2 or TRBV6-3 combines with J gene TRBJ2-7; weak D call: TRBD2 (6 bases). The CDR3 totals 13 residues. Looked up from germline, CDR1 is MNHEY and CDR2 is SVGEGT. Trimming left V 0 bases short and J 6 bases short, with 9 bases between. The CDR3 is CASSYSIGSEQYF. The CDR3 nucleotides read TGTGCCAGCAGTTACTCAATCGGGAGCGAGCAGTACTTC.

This clonotype was counted a few times. The chain employs TRBV2 and TRBJ2-7; D is uncertain. The CDR3 runs 12 residues. Germline V gene lookup returns CDR1 SNHLY and CDR2 FYNNEI. The V end lost 10 bases, the J end lost 7 bases, and 17 bases lay between the germline ends. The CDR3, as DNA: TGTGCCATCCCCACAAGGGTAGGGGAGCAGTACTTC. Translating gives CAIPTRVGEQYF.

In this sample, this clonotype turned up many times. This chain links TRBV7-8 with TRBJ1-2; 11 bases match TRBD1. CDR3 length: 13 residues. The germline V gene has CDR1 SGHVS and CDR2 FQNEAQ. Trimming removed 4 bases from V and 8 bases from J; junction bases left unmatched: 3. The CDR3: CASSSGQGAGYTF. Written as DNA, the CDR3 is TGTGCCAGCAGCTCTGGACAGGGGGCCGGCTACACCTTC.

This clonotype was seen repeatedly, ten times or more. V usage is TRBV10-3 and J usage is TRBJ2-1, with 9 nucleotides matching TRBD1. Germline values: CDR1 ENHRY, CDR2 SYGVKD. The CDR3 covers 15 residues. Trimming took 8 bases from V and 4 from J; bases not matched to a gene: 9. CDR3 sequence: CAIGDGTGLYNEQFF. The CDR3 nucleotides read TGTGCCATCGGAGACGGGACAGGGCTGTACAATGAGCAGTTCTTC.

This clonotype was seen a few times. The V and J genes are TRBV3-1 and TRBJ2-3; perhaps TRBD1 as D (6 bases). The CDR3 extends over 16 amino acids. Trimming shortened V by 0 bases and J by 2 bases, and 12 bases separated the two germline ends. Per germline, CDR1 LGHDT and CDR2 YNNKEL (reference sequence). The CDR3: CASSQDQGQTTDTQYF. CDR3 coding DNA: TGTGCCAGCAGCCAAGATCAGGGGCAGACCACAGATACGCAGTATTTT.

This clonotype turned up a few times. This chain joins TRBV5-1 and TRBJ2-3; D is undetermined. Deletions cut 2 bases from V and 6 bases from J, with 13 bases between. Germline V gene sequence: CDR1 SGHRS, CDR2 YFSETQ. The CDR3 sequence is 14 residues long. This chain's CDR3 is CASSLETQLDTQYF. As DNA, the CDR3 is TGCGCCAGCAGCTTAGAGACTCAGTTGGATACGCAGTATTTT.

In this sample, this clonotype turned up a few times. The chain combines TRBV4-3 with TRBJ2-3; a weak D match, TRBD1 (5 bases). CDR3 length: 17 amino acids. Germline CDR1 reads LGHNA; CDR2 reads YSLEER. Deletions cut 1 base from V and 4 bases from J, with 18 bases between. The CDR3 DNA sequence: TGCGCCAGCAGCCAAGGGTATAGGGGCTTGGGGCCAGATACGCAGTATTTT. Residues: CASSQGYRGLGPDTQYF.

This clonotype was recorded a few times. The chain joins TRBV10-2 to TRBJ1-1, with unresolved D. The CDR3 runs 14 residues. The germline V gene encodes CDR1 WSHSY and CDR2 SAAADI. Trimming took 10 bases from V and 4 from J, leaving 19 bases between them. Written as DNA, the CDR3 is TGCGCCACCTCTCGGGAGGGTCAGGTCACTGAAGCTTTCTTT. Residues: CATSREGQVTEAFF.

This clonotype was seen a handful of times. The chain uses TRBV20-1 and TRBJ2-7, with 10 bases matching TRBD2. Germline CDR1 DFQATT, CDR2 SNEGSKA (reference sequence). V lost 7 bases, J lost 1 base, and 4 bases stayed unmatched. The CDR3 runs 13 residues. The CDR3 loop is CSVQTSGSYEQYF. The CDR3 bases are TGCAGTGTTCAGACTAGCGGGTCCTACGAGCAGTACTTC.

In its sample, this clonotype was seen many times. This sequence joins TRBV4-3 and TRBJ1-1; D unclear. V was trimmed by 4 bases and J by 6 bases, leaving 18 bases between them. CDR3 length: 15 residues. The germline V gene has CDR1 LGHNA and CDR2 YSLEER. The CDR3 nucleotides read TGCGCCAGCAGCCGTCTCCCGGGAGAGGGAGCTGAAGCTTTCTTT. Translated: CASSRLPGEGAEAFF.

This clonotype has ten or more counts. The chain combines TRBV9 with TRBJ2-5; 8 bases line up with TRBD2. This CDR3 is 15 amino acids long. From germline, CDR1 is SGDLS and CDR2 YYNGEE. With V trimmed by 0 bases and J by 5 bases, 6 bases remained unmatched. CDR3: CASSVGSGGLETQYF. As DNA, the CDR3 is TGTGCCAGCAGCGTAGGTTCGGGGGGGCTGGAGACCCAGTACTTC.

The chain couples TRBV10-3 to TRBJ2-3; tentatively, D is TRBD2 (7 bases). There are 13 residues in the CDR3. The V and J ends lost 10 bases and 4 bases respectively, with 15 bases between them. Germline V gene lookup returns CDR1 ENHRY and CDR2 SYGVKD. Here the CDR3 DNA reads TGTGCCACCGGGGGGCGGGAGTCAGATACGCAGTATTTT. Residues: CATGGRESDTQYF.

Only a few counts were recorded for this clonotype. This chain connects TRBV27 to TRBJ2-3; D is unresolved. Trimming stripped 5 bases from V and 4 bases from J, with 13 bases between. The CDR3 runs 14 residues. The germline V gene encodes CDR1 MNHEY and CDR2 SMNVEV (reference sequence). CDR3 DNA: TGTGCCAGCAGTCGGGTAGATCGTGCAGATACGCAGTATTTT. Protein sequence: CASSRVDRADTQYF.

This clonotype was picked up a small number of times. V and J are TRBV13 and TRBJ1-1, with D unclear. V was cut by 0 bases and J by 8 bases, with 10 bases left in between. CDR3 size: 13 residues. Germline assignment: CDR1 PRHDT and CDR2 FYEKMQ (reference sequence). CDR3: CASSLGSTREAFF. CDR3 sequence (DNA): TGTGCCAGCAGCTTAGGTTCCACTCGGGAAGCTTTCTTT.

This clonotype appeared many times. V gene TRBV24-1 combines with J gene TRBJ1-2; D is unclear. CDR1 and CDR2 from the germline V gene are KGHDR and SFDVKD. The length of the CDR3 is 13 residues. V was trimmed by 8 bases and J by 1 base, leaving 10 bases between them. The CDR3 bases are TGTGCCACCAAAGTGCGGGATAACTATGGCTACACCTTC. Residues: CATKVRDNYGYTF.

This clonotype was seen only a few times. V and J are TRBV10-3 and TRBJ2-3; D remains ambiguous. The CDR3 is made up of 12 amino acids. V lost 3 bases and J lost 4, with 5 bases in between. Looked up from germline, CDR1 is ENHRY and CDR2 is SYGVKD. DNA for the CDR3: TGTGCCATCAGTGAATGGGCAGATACGCAGTATTTT. Protein product: CAISEWADTQYF.